The source of this T cell receptor (beta chain) is a study of blood T cells in healthy people across ages. Worth noting for this clonotype: Its antigen is still unknown.

The V gene's germline CDR1 is ENHRY and CDR2 SYGVKD. V was trimmed by 3 bases and J by 5 bases, leaving 10 bases between them. The CDR3 spans 13 residues. Study results and caveats: The fall in TCR beta diversity per million T cells was roughly linear with age.

Combining a sample-barcoded 5' primer with a J-beta primer mix, a second PCR ran for roughly 7 to 12 cycles. TCRdb re-called the 5' RACE reads through MiXCR, storing one row per CDR3 protein. The data show hundreds of thousands of distinct CDR3 sequences, around 45% seen once. The sample comprised blood. The chain couples TRBV10-3 to TRBJ2-5, with no clear D. This sequence was found in a woman in her sixties or seventies in good health. The CDR3 DNA follows: TGTGCCATCAGTGATTCTCTTCGGGAGACCCAGTACTTC. Its translation is CAISDSLRETQYF.